The clone carrying this T cell receptor beta chain was counted between two and nine times. Antigen unknown. Isolated RNA was reverse transcribed in full, so expressed TCRB transcripts were sequenced. Only in-frame clones appear in the TCRdb table, and some are missing; sequencing was by immunoSEQ multiplex PCR. The profile covers fewer than 450,000 clones, with approximately 13% appearing a single time and roughly 0.015% taken by the ten largest. Germline CDR1 LNHNV, CDR2 YYDKDF (reference sequence). With 0 bases removed from V and 3 bases from J, the gap between germline ends came to 8 bases. The CDR3 runs 14 residues. The sample comes from a study of beta chain features in type 1 diabetes. Study-level points and caveats: Sequencing used cDNA, and cells with high TCR expression could therefore be over-represented. TCRB CDR3s were moderately but significantly shorter in Type 1 diabetes patients in all four CD4+ subsets.

Naive, central memory, regulatory and stem cell-like memory cells within the CD4+ compartment were sorted using CD45RO/CCR7/CD25/CD127/CD95/CD27. The origin of this receptor is a woman between 18 and 29 years old with type 1 diabetes. V gene TRBV15 combines with J gene TRBJ1-2; the D is unclear. Input material: naive CD4+ T cells from blood. This CDR3 reads CATSRETLDYGYTF. CDR3 DNA sequence: TGTGCCACCAGCAGAGAAACGCTAGACTATGGCTACACCTTC.